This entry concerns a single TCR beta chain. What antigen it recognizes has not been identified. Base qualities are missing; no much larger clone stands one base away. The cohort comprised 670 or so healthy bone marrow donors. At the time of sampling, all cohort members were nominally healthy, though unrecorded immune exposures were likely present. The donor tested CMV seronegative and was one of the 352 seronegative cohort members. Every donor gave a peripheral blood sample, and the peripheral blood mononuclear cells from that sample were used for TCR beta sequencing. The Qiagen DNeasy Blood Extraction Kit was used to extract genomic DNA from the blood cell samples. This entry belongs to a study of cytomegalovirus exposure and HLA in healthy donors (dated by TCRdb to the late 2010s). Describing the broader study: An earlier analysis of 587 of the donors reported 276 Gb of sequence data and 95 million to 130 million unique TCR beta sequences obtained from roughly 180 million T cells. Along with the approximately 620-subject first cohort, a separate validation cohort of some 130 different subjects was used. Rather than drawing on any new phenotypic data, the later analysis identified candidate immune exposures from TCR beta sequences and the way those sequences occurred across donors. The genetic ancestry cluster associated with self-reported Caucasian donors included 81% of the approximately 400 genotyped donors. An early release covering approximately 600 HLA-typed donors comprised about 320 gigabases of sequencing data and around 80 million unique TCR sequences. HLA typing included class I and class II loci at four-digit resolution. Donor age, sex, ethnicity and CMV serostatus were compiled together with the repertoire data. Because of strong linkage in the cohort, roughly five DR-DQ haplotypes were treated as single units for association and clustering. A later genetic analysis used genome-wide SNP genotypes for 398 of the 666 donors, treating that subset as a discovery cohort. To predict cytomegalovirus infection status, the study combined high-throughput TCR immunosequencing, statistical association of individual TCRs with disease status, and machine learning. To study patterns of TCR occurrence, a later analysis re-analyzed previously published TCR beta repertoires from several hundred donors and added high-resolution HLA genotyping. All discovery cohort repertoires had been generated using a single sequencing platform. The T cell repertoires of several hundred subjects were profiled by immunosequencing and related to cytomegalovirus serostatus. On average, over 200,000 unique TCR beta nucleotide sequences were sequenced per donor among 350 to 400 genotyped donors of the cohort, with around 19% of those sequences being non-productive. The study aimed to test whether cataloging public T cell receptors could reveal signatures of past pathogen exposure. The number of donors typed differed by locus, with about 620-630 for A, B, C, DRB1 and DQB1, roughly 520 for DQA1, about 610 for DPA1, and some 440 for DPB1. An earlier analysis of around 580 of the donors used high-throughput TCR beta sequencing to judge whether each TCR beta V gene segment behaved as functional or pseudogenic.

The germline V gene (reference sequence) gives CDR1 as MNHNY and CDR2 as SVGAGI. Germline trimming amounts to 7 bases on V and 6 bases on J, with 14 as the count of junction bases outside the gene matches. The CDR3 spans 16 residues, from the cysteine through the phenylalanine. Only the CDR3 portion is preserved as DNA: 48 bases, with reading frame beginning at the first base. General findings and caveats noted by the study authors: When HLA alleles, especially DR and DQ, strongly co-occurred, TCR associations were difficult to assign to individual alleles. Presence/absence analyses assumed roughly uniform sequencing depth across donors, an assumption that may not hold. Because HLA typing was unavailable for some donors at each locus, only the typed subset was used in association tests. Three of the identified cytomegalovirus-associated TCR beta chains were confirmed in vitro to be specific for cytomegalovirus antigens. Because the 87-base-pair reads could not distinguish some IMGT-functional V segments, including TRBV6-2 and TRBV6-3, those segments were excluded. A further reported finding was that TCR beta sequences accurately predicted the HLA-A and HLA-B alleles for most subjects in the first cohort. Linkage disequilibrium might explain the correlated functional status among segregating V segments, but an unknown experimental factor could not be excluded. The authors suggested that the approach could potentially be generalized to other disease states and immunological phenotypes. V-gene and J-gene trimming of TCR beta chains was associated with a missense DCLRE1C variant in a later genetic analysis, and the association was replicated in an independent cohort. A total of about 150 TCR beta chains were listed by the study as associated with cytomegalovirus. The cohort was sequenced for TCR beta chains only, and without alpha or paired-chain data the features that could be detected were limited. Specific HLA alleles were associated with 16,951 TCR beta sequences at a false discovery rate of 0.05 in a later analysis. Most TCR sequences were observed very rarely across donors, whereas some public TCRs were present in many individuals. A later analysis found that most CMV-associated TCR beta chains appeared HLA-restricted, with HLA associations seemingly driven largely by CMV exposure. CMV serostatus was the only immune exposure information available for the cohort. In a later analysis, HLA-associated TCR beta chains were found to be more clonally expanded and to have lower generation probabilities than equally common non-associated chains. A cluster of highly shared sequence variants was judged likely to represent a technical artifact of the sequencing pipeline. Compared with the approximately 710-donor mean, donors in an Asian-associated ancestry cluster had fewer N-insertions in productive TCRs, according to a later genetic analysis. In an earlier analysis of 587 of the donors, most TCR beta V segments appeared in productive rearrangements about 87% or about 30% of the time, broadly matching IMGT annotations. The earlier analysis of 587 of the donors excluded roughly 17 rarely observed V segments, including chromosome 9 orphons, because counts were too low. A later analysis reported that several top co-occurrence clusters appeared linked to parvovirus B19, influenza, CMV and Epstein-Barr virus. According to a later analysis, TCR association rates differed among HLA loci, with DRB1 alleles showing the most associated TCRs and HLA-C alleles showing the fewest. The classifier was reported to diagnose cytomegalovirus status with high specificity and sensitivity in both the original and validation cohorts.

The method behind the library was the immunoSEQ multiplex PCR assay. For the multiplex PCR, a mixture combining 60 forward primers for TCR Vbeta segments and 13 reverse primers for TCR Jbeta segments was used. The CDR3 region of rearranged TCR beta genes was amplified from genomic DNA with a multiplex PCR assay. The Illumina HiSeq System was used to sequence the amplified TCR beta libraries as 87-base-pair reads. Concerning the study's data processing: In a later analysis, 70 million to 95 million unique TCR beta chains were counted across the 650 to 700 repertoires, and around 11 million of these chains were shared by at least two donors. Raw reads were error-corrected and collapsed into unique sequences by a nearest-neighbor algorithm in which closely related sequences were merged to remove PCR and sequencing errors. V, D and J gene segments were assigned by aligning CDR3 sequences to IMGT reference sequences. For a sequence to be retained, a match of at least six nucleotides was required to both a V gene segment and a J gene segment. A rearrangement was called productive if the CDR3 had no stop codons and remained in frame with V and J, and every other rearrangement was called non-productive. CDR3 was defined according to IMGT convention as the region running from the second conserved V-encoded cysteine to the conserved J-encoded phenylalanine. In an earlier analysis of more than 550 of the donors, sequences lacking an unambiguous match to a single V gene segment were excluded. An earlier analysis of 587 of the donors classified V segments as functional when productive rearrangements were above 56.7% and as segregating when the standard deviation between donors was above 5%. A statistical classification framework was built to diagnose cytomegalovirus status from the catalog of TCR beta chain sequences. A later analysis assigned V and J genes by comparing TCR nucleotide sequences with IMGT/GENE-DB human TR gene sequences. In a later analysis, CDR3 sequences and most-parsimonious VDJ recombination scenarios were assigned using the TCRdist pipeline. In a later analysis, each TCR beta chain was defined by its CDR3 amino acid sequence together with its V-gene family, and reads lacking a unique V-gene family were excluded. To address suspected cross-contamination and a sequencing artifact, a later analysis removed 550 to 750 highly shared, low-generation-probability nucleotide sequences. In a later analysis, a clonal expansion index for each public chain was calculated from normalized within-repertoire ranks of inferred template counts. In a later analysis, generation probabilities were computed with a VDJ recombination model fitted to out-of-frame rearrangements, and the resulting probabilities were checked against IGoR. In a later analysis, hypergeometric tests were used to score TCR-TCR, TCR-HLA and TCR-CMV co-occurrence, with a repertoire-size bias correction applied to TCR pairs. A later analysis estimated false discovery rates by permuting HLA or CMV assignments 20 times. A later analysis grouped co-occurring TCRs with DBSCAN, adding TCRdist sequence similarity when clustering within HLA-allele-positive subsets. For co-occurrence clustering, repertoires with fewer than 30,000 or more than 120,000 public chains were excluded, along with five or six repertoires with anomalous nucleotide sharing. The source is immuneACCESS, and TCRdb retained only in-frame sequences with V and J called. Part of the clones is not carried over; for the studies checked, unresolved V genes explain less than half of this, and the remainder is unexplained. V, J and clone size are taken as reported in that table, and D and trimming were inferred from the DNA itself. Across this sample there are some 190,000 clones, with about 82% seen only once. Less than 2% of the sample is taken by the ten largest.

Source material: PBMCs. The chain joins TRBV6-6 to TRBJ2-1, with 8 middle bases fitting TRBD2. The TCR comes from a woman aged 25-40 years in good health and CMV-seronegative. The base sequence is TGTGCCAGCAACTTACGGCGCGGGAGGCTATTCAATGAGCAGTTCTTC. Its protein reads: CASNLRRGRLFNEQFF.